Each of the 12 T cell receptor beta chains below was sequenced from the same sample in a study of shared clonotypes between healthy human individuals. Some clones are missing from TCRdb's copy, which holds only in-frame ones; the method was immunoSEQ multiplex PCR. The repertoire includes some 700,000 clones, 90% of them detected once, and 30% to 35% sits in the top ten. What was sequenced was memory CD8+ T cells from PBMCs. Subset here: CD45RO+ cells pooled with CCR7-negative TemRA cells. The receptors shown here come from a man in his late teens or twenties in good health. Some clones in this sample may be carry-over from other donors' samples.

As DNA, the CDR3 is TGTGCCAGCAGCTTGGTTGGCGGGAGGGCCACAGATACGCAGTATTTT. Translated, it gives CASSLVGGRATDTQYF. The chain joins TRBV5-4 to TRBJ2-3, with 9 bases identical to TRBD2. The V gene's germline CDR1 is SGHNT and CDR2 YYREEE (reference sequence). This CDR3 comprises 16 residues. The V gene end was trimmed by 0 bases and the J gene end by 2 bases; junction bases not matched to a gene: 4. Together with reference TRBV5-4 and TRBJ2-3, the CDR3 gives the full variable domain: ETGVTQSPTHLIKTRGQQVTLRCSSQSGHNTVSWYQQALGQGPQFIFQYYREEENGRGNFPPRFSGLQFPNYSSELNVNALELDDSALYLCASSLVGGRATDTQYFGPGTRLTVL.

In this sample, this clone turned up once. The V and J genes are TRBV27 and TRBJ1-2, with TRBD1 matching 8 bases. Per germline, CDR1 MNHEY and CDR2 SMNVEV (reference sequence). The CDR3 is 13 amino acids. V lost 10 bases and J lost 4; bases outside the gene matches: 8. DNA of the CDR3: TGTGCCACCACGGACAGGGTGGGCTATGGCTACACCTTC. Translated, it gives CATTDRVGYGYTF.

CDR3 sequence reads: CASSFLTVMGEQYF. CDR3 sequence (DNA): TGTGCCAGCAGCTTTCTGACAGTGATGGGAGAGCAGTACTTC. The V and J genes are TRBV5-6 and TRBJ2-7; perhaps TRBD1 as D (5 bases). The V gene lost 2 bases and the J gene lost 7 bases, with 16 bases spanning the gap. The CDR3 contains 14 residues. Germline V CDR1 and CDR2: SGHDT, YYEEEE.

The sample holds many counts of this clone. J is TRBJ2-3 and V is TRBV7-9, with TRBD2 matching 7 bases. CDR1 and CDR2 (germline): SEHNR, FQNEAQ (reference sequence). V gave up 5 bases and J gave up 3 bases; unmatched junction bases: 14. The CDR3 is made up of 17 amino acids. In DNA form, the CDR3 reads TGTGCCAGCAGCGCCCACCAGCGGGACCAACTAACAGATACGCAGTATTTT. This sequence encodes CASSAHQRDQLTDTQYF.

This clone was seen a single time. This chain uses TRBV6-5 with TRBJ2-7; TRBD1 or TRBD2 may be the D gene (5 bases each). The CDR3 covers 15 residues. Looked up from germline, CDR1 is MNHEY and CDR2 is SVGAGI. Trimming took off 0 bases at V and 3 bases at J, with 12 bases between the two ends. CDR3 sequence: CASSYSGGGVYEQYF. The CDR3 bases are TGTGCCAGCAGTTACTCTGGGGGTGGGGTCTACGAGCAGTACTTC.

The rearrangement links TRBV5-6 to TRBJ2-2, with D uncertain. With 0 bases removed from V and 5 bases from J, the gap between germline ends came to 5 bases. The V gene's germline CDR1 is SGHDT and CDR2 YYEEEE. The CDR3 runs to 13 residues. The CDR3 sequence: CASSLEGTGELFF. Written as DNA, the CDR3 is TGTGCCAGCAGCTTGGAAGGGACCGGGGAGCTGTTTTTT.

The chain employs TRBV28 and TRBJ2-1; TRBD2 agrees at 12 bases. The V and J ends lost 3 bases and 4 bases, in that order; junction bases with no gene match: 13. From germline, CDR1 is MDHEN and CDR2 SYDVKM. The CDR3 consists of 19 residues. As DNA, the CDR3 is TGTGCCAGCAGTTTTAATCTCCTAGCGGGAGGGAGTCTTTACAATGAGCAGTTCTTC. This gives the protein CASSFNLLAGGSLYNEQFF.

The V and J genes are TRBV9 and TRBJ2-5, with D perhaps TRBD1 (5 bases). CDR3 length: 15 residues. CDR1 and CDR2 (germline): SGDLS, YYNGEE. V lost 2 bases, J lost 5 bases, and 16 bases lay in between. Here the CDR3 reads CASSVGGQGLETQYF. CDR3 nucleotides: TGTGCCAGCAGCGTGGGTGGGCAGGGCTTGGAGACCCAGTACTTC.

The rearrangement joins TRBV27 to TRBJ2-7, with TRBD1 matching 9 bases. Unmatched junction bases numbered 9, after V lost 6 bases and J lost 3 bases. The CDR3 has 15 amino acids. Germline CDR1 is MNHEY and CDR2 is SMNVEV (reference sequence). CDR3 amino acids: CASSSRDREIYEQYF. The CDR3 DNA sequence: TGTGCCAGCAGCTCCCGGGACAGGGAAATCTACGAGCAGTACTTC.

This clone was observed a handful of times. The J gene is TRBJ1-1, the V gene TRBV7-6; D not resolved. The V end was cut by 6 bases, the J end by 4 bases, with 15 bases between. This CDR3 is built from 14 residues. The germline V gene has CDR1 SGHVS and CDR2 FNYEAQ. The DNA of the CDR3 is TGTGCCAGCAGGGGGAGGGTCGTTGTCACTGAAGCTTTCTTT. This gives the protein CASRGRVVVTEAFF.

The DNA of the CDR3 is TGTGCCAGCAGTTACACCGGGACAGCCGTGACACAGCCCCAGCATTTT. Translated: CASSYTGTAVTQPQHF. This chain joins TRBV6-6 and TRBJ1-5; 7 positions agree with TRBD1. V lost 2 bases to trimming and J lost 7 bases; unmatched junction nucleotides: 11. CDR3 size: 16 residues. Germline V CDR1 and CDR2: MNHNY, SVGAGI (reference sequence).

This clone was detected once. J is TRBJ1-2 and V is TRBV27; perhaps TRBD1 as D (6 bases). CDR3 length equals 14 residues. V gave up 5 bases and J gave up 4 bases, with 14 bases separating them. The germline V gene has CDR1 MNHEY and CDR2 SMNVEV (reference sequence). CDR3 DNA: TGTGCCAGCAGTATACAGGGAGGATTCTATGGCTACACCTTC. It translates to CASSIQGGFYGYTF.